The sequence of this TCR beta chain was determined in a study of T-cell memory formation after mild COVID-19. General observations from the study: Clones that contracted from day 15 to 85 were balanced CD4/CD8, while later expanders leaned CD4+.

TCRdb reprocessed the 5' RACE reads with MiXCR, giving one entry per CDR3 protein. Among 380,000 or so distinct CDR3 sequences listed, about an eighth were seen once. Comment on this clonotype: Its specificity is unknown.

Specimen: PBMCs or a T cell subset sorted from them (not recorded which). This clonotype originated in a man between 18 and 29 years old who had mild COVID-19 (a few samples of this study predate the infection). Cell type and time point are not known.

CDR3 bases: TGCGCCAGCAGCCAATCCCCGTGGGGGTCTGGCACAGATACGCAGTATTTT. As protein: CASSQSPWGSGTDTQYF. The chain carries TRBV4-1 and TRBJ2-3, with D tentatively TRBD1 or TRBD2 (5 bases each). Germline lookup yields CDR1 MGHRA and CDR2 YSYEKL. The V gene lost 2 bases and the J gene lost 1 base, with 16 bases spanning the gap. The CDR3 consists of 17 residues.